This TCR beta chain was captured by sequencing in a study of shared clonotypes between healthy human individuals. Across the whole study: For every donor, three CD4 naive, three CD4 memory, two CD8 naive and one CD8 memory plates were used.

The CDR3 runs to 14 residues. CDR1 SGHNT and CDR2 YYREEE come from the germline V gene (reference sequence). Trimming took 4 bases from V and 8 from J; bases not matched to a gene: 9. Sequencing used immunoSEQ multiplex PCR; TCRdb keeps in-frame clones, though not all of them. The sample has about 980,000 clones, around 80% seen once; the top ten hold around 1.5%. Recent acute infections and vaccinations were absent in the healthy HIV-negative adult donors. Sequenced: memory CD4+ T cells sorted from blood. Described subset: CD45RA-negative fraction. The chain links TRBV5-4 to TRBJ1-5; 7 bases are a match to TRBD1. The clonotype originates from a man in his late teens or twenties in good health. In DNA, the CDR3 is TGTGCCAGCAGCCCTGACAGGGCGGTGGAGCCCCAGCATTTT. Translation gives CASSPDRAVEPQHF.